Presented here are 11 T cell receptor beta chains from one specimen sequenced in a study of shared clonotypes between healthy human individuals (dated by TCRdb to 2018 to 2021). The library came from the immunoSEQ multiplex PCR assay. In TCRdb, the immuneACCESS table is reduced to in-frame sequences with V and J assigned. These tables do not hold every clone; where another copy was compared, an unresolved V gene accounts for under half, and the others remain unexplained. The sample table shows 2 million to 2.5 million clones, and around 90% are seen once. The biggest ten clones account for 0.37% of the sample. Sequenced material: naive CD4+ T cells from PBMCs. The sample's cell subset or site label, decoded: CD45RA+ positively selected. The receptors here all came from a man between 18 and 35 years old in good health. Some clones in this sample may be carry-over from other donors' samples.

The chain uses TRBV6-5 and TRBJ2-7; D is uncertain. The CDR3 consists of 13 residues. Between the trimmed V and J ends, which lost 7 bases and 2 bases, there was a span of 12 bases. CDR1 and CDR2 from the germline V gene are MNHEY and SVGAGI. The CDR3 DNA follows: TGTGCCAGCAAAATACTGGGGACCTACGAGCAGTACTTC. Translating it yields CASKILGTYEQYF.

This clone was observed once. The chain employs TRBV4-1 and TRBJ2-5, with 12 nucleotides matching TRBD2. The CDR3 sequence is 17 residues long. The V gene's germline CDR1 is MGHRA and CDR2 YSYEKL. V gave up 1 base and J gave up 2 bases; unmatched junction bases: 5. The CDR3 DNA is TGCGCCAGCAGCCAAGGGCGACTAGCGGGAGAGCAAGAGACCCAGTACTTC. This codes for CASSQGRLAGEQETQYF.

The chain has TRBV29-1 and TRBJ1-5; possibly TRBD1 for D (5 bases). Per the germline V gene, CDR1 is SQVTM and CDR2 is ANQGSEA. This CDR3 region has 14 residues. V was cut by 5 bases and J by 9 bases, with 20 bases left in between. The CDR3 sequence is CSVHPGGSMGPQHF. CDR3 bases: TGCAGCGTTCACCCTGGGGGGTCTATGGGGCCCCAGCATTTT. Together with reference TRBV29-1 and TRBJ1-5, the CDR3 gives the full variable domain: SAVISQKPSRDICQRGTSLTIQCQVDSQVTMMFWYRQQPGQSLTLIATANQGSEATYESGFVIDKFPISRPNLTFSTLTVSNMSPEDSSIYLCSVHPGGSMGPQHFGDGTRLSIL.

The gene calls are TRBV5-4 and TRBJ2-5; D remains ambiguous. The V and J ends lost 1 base and 5 bases respectively, with 15 bases between them. The CDR3 has 15 residues. Germline loops: CDR1 SGHNT, CDR2 YYREEE (reference sequence). The CDR3: CASSLTYKMGETQYF. CDR3 in DNA: TGTGCCAGCAGCTTGACTTATAAGATGGGGGAGACCCAGTACTTC.

The V and J genes are TRBV2 and TRBJ2-3; D ambiguous. The CDR3 is made up of 15 amino acids. Germline V CDR1 and CDR2: SNHLY, FYNNEI. Between the trimmed V and J ends, which lost 5 bases and 5 bases, there was a span of 17 bases. CDR3 region: CASSRDGLVGDTQYF. The CDR3, as DNA: TGTGCCAGCAGTAGAGATGGCCTAGTGGGAGATACGCAGTATTTT.

The rearrangement uses TRBV28 and TRBJ1-3; D possibly corresponds to TRBD1 (5 bases). The CDR3 length is 14 residues. In germline, CDR1 is MDHEN, CDR2 SYDVKM. V was clipped by 6 bases and J by 0 bases, with 9 bases between them. Here the CDR3 DNA reads TGTGCCAGCAGCGCAGGGTTCTCTGGAAACACCATATATTTT. Translating it yields CASSAGFSGNTIYF.

This rearrangement joins TRBV7-3 to TRBJ2-5; no firm D call. The V end was cut by 2 bases, the J end by 2 bases, with 12 bases between. The CDR3 has 15 residues. The germline V gene has CDR1 SGHTA and CDR2 FQGTGA. CDR3 protein: CASSLQLGVQETQYF. DNA of the CDR3: TGTGCCAGCAGCTTACAATTGGGCGTGCAAGAGACCCAGTACTTC.

In the case of this clone: The same CDR3 can be traced to other DNA sequences in this sample. The genes are TRBV15 and TRBJ2-5; D is ambiguous. V dropped 0 bases and J dropped 4 bases, with 6 bases sitting between them. The CDR3 has 13 residues. Germline assignment: CDR1 LNHNV and CDR2 YYDKDF (reference sequence). DNA for the CDR3: TGTGCCACCAGCAGAGATGGGCGAGAGACCCAGTACTTC. This encodes CATSRDGRETQYF.

This clone has just one count. This sequence joins TRBV7-9 and TRBJ2-5; D is undetermined. The CDR3 is 14 amino acids. From germline, CDR1 is SEHNR and CDR2 FQNEAQ (reference sequence). V lost 5 bases and J 5 bases, leaving 15 bases between the germline ends. The DNA of the CDR3 is TGTGCCAGCAGCCCGATGGCAGCAACGGAGACCCAGTACTTC. Amino acid sequence: CASSPMAATETQYF.

V gene TRBV7-6 combines with J gene TRBJ2-1, with D uncertain. This CDR3 is 12 amino acids long. The germline V gene encodes CDR1 SGHVS and CDR2 FNYEAQ. V was shortened by 1 base and J by 7 bases, with 5 bases between the two germline ends. The CDR3 loop is CASSLVQNEQFF. The CDR3, as DNA: TGTGCCAGCAGCTTAGTTCAGAATGAGCAGTTCTTC.

The chain links TRBV18 to TRBJ2-7; 8 bases are shared with TRBD1. The CDR3 loop spans 14 amino acids. The germline V gene has CDR1 KGHSH and CDR2 LQKENI. With 3 bases clipped from V and 0 bases from J, the junction kept 1 base outside the gene matches. In DNA, the CDR3 is TGTGCCAGCTCACCGGGACAGGACTCCTACGAGCAGTACTTC. Translation gives CASSPGQDSYEQYF.